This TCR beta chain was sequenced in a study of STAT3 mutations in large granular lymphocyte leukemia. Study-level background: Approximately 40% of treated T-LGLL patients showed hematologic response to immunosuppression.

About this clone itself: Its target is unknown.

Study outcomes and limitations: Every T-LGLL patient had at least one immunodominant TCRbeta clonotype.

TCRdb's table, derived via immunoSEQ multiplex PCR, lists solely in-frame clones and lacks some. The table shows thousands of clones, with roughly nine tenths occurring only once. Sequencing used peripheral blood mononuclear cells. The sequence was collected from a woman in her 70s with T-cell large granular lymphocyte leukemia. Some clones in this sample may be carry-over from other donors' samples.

CDR3 sequence reads: CASSRGQGGTGELFF. CDR3 DNA sequence: TGTGCCAGCTCACGTGGACAGGGAGGCACCGGGGAGCTGTTTTTT. The chain has TRBV18 and TRBJ2-2; 8 bases are a match to TRBD1. CDR3 length equals 15 residues. With V trimmed by 4 bases and J by 4 bases, 5 bases remained unmatched. CDR1 is KGHSH, CDR2 LQKENI, per germline.